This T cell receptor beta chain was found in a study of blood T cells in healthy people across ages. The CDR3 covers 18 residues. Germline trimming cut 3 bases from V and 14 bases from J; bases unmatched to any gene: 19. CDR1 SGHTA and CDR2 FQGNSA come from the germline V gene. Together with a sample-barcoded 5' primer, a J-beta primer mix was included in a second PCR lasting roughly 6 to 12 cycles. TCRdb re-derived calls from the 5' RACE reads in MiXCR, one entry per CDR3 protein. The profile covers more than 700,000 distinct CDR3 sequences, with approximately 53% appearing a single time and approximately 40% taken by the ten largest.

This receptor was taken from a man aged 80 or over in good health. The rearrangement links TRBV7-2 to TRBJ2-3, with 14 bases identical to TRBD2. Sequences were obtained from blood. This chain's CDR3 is CASSLNSGTSGSGRDAYF. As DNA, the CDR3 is TGTGCCAGCAGCTTGAACTCCGGGACTAGCGGGAGTGGCAGAGACGCGTATTTT.